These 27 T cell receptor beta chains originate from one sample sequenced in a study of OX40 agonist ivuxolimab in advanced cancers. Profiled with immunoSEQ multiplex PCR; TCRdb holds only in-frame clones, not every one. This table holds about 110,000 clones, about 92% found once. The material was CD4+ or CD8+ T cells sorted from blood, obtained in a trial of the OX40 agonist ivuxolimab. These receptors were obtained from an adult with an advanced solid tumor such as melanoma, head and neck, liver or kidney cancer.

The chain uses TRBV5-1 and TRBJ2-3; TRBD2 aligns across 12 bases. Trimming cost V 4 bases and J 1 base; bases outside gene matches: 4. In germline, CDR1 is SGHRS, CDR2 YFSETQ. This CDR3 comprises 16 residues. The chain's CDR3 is CASSALAGGRTDTQYF. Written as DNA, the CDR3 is TGCGCCAGCAGCGCACTAGCGGGGGGACGCACAGATACGCAGTATTTT.

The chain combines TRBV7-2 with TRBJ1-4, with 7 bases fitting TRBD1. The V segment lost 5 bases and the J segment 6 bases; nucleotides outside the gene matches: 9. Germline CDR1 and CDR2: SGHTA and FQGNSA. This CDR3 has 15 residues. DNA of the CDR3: TGTGCCAGCAGCACTCGACAGGGTCAGCATGAAAAACTGTTTTTT. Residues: CASSTRQGQHEKLFF.

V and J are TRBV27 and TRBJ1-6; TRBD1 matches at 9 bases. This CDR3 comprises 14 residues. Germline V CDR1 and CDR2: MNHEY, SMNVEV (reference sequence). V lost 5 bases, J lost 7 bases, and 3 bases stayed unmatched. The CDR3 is CASSVGTGNSPLHF. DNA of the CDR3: TGTGCCAGCAGTGTAGGGACAGGGAATTCACCCCTCCACTTT.

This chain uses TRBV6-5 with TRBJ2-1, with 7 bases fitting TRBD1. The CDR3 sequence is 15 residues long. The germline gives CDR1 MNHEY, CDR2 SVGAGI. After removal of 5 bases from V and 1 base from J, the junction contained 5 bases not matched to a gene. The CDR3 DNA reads TGTGCCAGCAGTCTCGGACAGGAGTCCTACAATGAGCAGTTCTTC. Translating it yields CASSLGQESYNEQFF.

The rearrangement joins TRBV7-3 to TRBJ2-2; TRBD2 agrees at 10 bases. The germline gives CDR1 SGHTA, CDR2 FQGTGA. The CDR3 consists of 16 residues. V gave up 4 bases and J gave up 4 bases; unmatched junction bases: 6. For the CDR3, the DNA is TGTGCCAGCAGCTCCCACGGACTAGCGGTCACCGGGGAGCTGTTTTTT. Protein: CASSSHGLAVTGELFF.

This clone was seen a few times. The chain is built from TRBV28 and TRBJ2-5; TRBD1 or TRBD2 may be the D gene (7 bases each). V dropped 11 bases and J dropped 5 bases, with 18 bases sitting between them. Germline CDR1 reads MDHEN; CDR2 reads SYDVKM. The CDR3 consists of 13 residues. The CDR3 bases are TGTGCCTGCGCCCAGGGGGGGCGGGAGACCCAGTACTTC. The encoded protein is CACAQGGRETQYF.

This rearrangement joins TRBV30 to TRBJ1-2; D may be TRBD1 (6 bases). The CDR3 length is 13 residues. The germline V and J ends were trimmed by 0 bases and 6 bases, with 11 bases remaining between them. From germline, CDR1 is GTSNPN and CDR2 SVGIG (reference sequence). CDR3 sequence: CAWSVRRGDGYTF. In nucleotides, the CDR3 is TGTGCCTGGAGTGTACGCAGGGGCGATGGCTACACCTTC.

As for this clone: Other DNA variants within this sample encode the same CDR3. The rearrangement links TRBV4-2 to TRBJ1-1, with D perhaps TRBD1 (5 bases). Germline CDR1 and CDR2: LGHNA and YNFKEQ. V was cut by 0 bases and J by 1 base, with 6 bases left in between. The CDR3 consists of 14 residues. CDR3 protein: CASSQDRGNTEAFF. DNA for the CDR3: TGTGCCAGCAGCCAAGATAGGGGGAACACTGAAGCTTTCTTT.

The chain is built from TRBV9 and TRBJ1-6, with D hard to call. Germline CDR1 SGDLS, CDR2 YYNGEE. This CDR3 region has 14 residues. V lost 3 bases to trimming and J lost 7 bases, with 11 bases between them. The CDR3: CASSALDGNSPLHF. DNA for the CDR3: TGTGCCAGCAGCGCCCTGGACGGAAATTCACCCCTCCACTTT.

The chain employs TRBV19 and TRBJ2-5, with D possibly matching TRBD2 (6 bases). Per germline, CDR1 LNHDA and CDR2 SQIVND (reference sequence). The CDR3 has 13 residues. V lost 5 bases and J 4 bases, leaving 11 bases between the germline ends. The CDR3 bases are TGTGCCAGTAGTCCTAGCGTGGGAGAGACCCAGTACTTC. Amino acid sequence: CASSPSVGETQYF. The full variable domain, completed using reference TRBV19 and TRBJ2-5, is DGGITQSPKYLFRKEGQNVTLSCEQNLNHDAMYWYRQDPGQGLRLIYYSQIVNDFQKGDIAEGYSVSREKKESFPLTVTSAQKNPTAFYLCASSPSVGETQYFGPGTRLLVL.

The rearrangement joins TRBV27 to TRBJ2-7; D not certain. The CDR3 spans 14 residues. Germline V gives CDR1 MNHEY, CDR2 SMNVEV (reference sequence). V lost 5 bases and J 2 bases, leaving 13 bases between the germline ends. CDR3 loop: CASSKGSKTYEQYF. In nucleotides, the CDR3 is TGTGCCAGCAGTAAGGGTTCCAAAACCTACGAGCAGTACTTC.

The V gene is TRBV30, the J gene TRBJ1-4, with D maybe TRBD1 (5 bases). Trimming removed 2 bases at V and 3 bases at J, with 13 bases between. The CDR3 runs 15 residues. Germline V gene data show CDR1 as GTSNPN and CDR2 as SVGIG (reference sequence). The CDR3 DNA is TGTGCCTGGAGTAAAATCGTGGGGCCTAATGAAAAACTGTTTTTT. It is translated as CAWSKIVGPNEKLFF.

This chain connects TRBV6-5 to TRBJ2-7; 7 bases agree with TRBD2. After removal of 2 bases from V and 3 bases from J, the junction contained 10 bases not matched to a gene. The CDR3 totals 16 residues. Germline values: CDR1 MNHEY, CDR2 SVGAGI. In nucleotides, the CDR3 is TGTGCCAGCAGTTACCCTAGTGGGGGGGGGAACTACGAGCAGTACTTC. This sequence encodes CASSYPSGGGNYEQYF.

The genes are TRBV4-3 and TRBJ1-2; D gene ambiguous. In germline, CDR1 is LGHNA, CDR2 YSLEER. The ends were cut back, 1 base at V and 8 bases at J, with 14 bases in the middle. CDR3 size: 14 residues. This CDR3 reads CASSQVAGTQGYTF. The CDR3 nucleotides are TGCGCCAGCAGCCAAGTTGCAGGTACGCAGGGCTACACCTTC.

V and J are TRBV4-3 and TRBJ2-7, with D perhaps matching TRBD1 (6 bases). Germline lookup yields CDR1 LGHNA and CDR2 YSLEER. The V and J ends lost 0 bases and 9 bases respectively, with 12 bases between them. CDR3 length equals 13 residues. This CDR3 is CASSQDLGAGQYF. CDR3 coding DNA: TGCGCCAGCAGCCAAGATCTGGGGGCGGGGCAGTACTTC.

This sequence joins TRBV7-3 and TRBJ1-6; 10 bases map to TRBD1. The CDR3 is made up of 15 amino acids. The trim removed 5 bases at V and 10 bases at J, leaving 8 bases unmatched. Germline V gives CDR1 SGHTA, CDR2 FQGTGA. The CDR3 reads CASSLGGTGASPLHF. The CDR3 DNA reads TGTGCCAGCAGCCTCGGCGGGACAGGGGCCTCACCCCTCCACTTT.

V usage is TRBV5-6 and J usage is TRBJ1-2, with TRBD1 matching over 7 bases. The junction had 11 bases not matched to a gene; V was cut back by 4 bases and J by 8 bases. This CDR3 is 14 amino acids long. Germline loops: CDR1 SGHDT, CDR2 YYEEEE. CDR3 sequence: CASSLFDRVSGYTF. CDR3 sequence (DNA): TGTGCCAGCAGCCTCTTCGACAGGGTGTCCGGCTACACCTTC.

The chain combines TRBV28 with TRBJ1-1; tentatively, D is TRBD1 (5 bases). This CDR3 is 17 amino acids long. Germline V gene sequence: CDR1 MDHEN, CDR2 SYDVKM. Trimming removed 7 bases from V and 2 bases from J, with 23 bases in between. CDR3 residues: CASNNPRRVQLNTEAFF. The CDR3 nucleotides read TGTGCCAGCAACAACCCCCGCAGGGTCCAACTCAACACTGAAGCTTTCTTT.

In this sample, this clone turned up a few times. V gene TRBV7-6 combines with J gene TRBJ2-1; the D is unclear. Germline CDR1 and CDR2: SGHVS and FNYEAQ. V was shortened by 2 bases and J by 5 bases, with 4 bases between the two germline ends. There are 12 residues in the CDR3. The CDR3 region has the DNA TGTGCCAGCAGCTTAAAGGACAATGAGCAGTTCTTC. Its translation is CASSLKDNEQFF.

The CDR3 DNA reads TGTGCCAGCTCGTCGGGGGCCGGTTCCTACGAGCAGTACTTC. This sequence encodes CASSSGAGSYEQYF. The chain joins TRBV6-1 to TRBJ2-7; D tentatively reads TRBD1 or TRBD2 (6 bases each). The V end was cut by 8 bases, the J end by 1 base, with 15 bases between. This CDR3 has 14 residues. From germline, CDR1 is MNHNS and CDR2 SASEGT.

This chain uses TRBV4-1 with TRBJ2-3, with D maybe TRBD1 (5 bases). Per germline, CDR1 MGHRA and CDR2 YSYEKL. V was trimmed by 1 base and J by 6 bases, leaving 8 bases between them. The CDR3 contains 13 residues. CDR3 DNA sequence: TGCGCCAGCAGCCAAGGACAGAGGGATACGCAGTATTTT. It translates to CASSQGQRDTQYF.

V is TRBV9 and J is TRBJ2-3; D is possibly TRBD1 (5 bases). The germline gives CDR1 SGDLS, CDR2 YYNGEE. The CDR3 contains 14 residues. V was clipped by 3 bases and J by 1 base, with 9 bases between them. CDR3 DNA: TGTGCCAGCAGCGGGACAACCGGCACAGATACGCAGTATTTT. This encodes CASSGTTGTDTQYF. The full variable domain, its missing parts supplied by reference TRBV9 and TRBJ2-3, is DSGVTQTPKHLITATGQRVTLRCSPRSGDLSVYWYQQSLDQGLQFLIQYYNGEERAKGNILERFSAQQFPDLHSELNLSSLELGDSALYFCASSGTTGTDTQYFGPGTRLTVL.

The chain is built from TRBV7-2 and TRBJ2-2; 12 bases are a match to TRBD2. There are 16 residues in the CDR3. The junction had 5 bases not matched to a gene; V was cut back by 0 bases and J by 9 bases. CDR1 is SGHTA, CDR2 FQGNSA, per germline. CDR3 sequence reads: CASSLATSGGGRELFF. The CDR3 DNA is TGTGCCAGCAGCTTAGCGACTAGCGGGGGTGGTAGGGAGCTGTTTTTT. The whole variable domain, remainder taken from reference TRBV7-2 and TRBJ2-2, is GAGVSQSPSNKVTEKGKDVELRCDPISGHTALYWYRQSLGQGLEFLIYFQGNSAPDKSGLPSDRFSAERTGGSVSTLTIQRTQQEDSAVYLCASSLATSGGGRELFFGEGSRLTVL.

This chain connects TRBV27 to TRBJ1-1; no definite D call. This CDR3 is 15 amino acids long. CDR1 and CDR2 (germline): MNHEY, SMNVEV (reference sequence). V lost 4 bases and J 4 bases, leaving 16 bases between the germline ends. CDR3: CASSYRGKGGTEAFF. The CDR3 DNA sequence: TGTGCCAGCAGTTACCGGGGTAAGGGCGGCACTGAAGCTTTCTTT.

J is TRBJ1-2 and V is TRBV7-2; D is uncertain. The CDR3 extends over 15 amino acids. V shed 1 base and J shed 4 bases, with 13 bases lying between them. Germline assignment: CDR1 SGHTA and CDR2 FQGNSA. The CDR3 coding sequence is TGTGCCAGCAGCTTAGGAATGGTAGGGTTCTATGGCTACACCTTC. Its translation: CASSLGMVGFYGYTF. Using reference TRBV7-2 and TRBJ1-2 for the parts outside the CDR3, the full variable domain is GAGVSQSPSNKVTEKGKDVELRCDPISGHTALYWYRQSLGQGLEFLIYFQGNSAPDKSGLPSDRFSAERTGGSVSTLTIQRTQQEDSAVYLCASSLGMVGFYGYTFGSGTRLTVV.

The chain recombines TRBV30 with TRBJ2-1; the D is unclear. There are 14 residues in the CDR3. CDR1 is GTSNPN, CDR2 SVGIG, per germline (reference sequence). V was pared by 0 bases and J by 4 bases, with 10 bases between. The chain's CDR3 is CAWSVRGRYNEQFF. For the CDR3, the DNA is TGTGCCTGGAGTGTACGTGGCAGATACAATGAGCAGTTCTTC.

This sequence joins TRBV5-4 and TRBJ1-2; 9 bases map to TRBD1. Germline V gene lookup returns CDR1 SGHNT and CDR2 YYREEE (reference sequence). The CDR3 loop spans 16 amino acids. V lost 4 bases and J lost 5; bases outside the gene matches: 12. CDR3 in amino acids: CASSPDRGGGAYGYTF. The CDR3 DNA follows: TGTGCCAGCAGCCCGGACAGGGGCGGGGGGGCTTATGGCTACACCTTC.